This T cell receptor (beta chain) derives from a study of blood T cell repertoires in COVID-19. Study as a whole: PBMCs, B-cell-depleted T cells, or T cells were the source of the cDNA or gDNA that made up the material.

Data came from immunoSEQ multiplex PCR; TCRdb stores just in-frame clones and leaves some out. The table has approximately 670,000 clones, 90% seen once. The germline V gene encodes CDR1 MGHDK and CDR2 SYGVNS. The CDR3 loop spans 15 amino acids. Trimming shortened V by 6 bases and J by 5 bases, and 16 bases separated the two germline ends. V gene TRBV25-1 combines with J gene TRBJ1-4; the D gene is possibly TRBD1 (5 bases). The sequence was obtained from a woman under 30 with acute or convalescent COVID-19. Sample: peripheral blood. The CDR3 bases are TGTGCCAGCAGCGGAGGACGGGGGTGGAATGAAAAACTGTTTTTT. It encodes CASSGGRGWNEKLFF.